Each of the 18 T cell receptor beta chains below was sequenced from the same sample in a study of Ad26.COV2.S vaccination and SARS-CoV-2 variants. Treatment indicated: 19 received Ad26.COV2.S at low or high dose, single or two shots; 5 received placebo; per-sample allocation not given. The study sampled participants on day 63 after the first vaccine or placebo injection. The method was immunoSEQ multiplex PCR; TCRdb's version includes in-frame clones alone and lacks a portion of them. The sample shows hundreds of thousands of clones, approximately 92% of them seen only once. Here the sequenced sample was peripheral blood, taken in a trial of Ad26.COV2.S vaccine versus placebo. The receptors derive from a person aged 18-65 years who received the Ad26.COV2.S COVID-19 vaccine or a placebo.

V is TRBV27 and J is TRBJ1-2; the D gene is possibly TRBD1 (5 bases). Trimming stripped 2 bases from V and 1 base from J, with 11 bases between. There are 15 residues in the CDR3. CDR1 and CDR2 (germline): MNHEY, SMNVEV (reference sequence). CDR3 in DNA: TGTGCCAGCAGTTTAAGGGGTCCCGTTAACTATGGCTACACCTTC. Amino acids: CASSLRGPVNYGYTF.

This sequence joins TRBV4-1 and TRBJ2-1; the match to TRBD2 covers 14 bases. The CDR3 is 17 amino acids. The germline V gene has CDR1 MGHRA and CDR2 YSYEKL. V lost 3 bases to trimming and J lost 7 bases; unmatched junction nucleotides: 8. For the CDR3, the DNA is TGCGCCAGCAGCCAGACGACTAGCGGGAGGGCCGGAAATGAGCAGTTCTTC. Amino acid sequence: CASSQTTSGRAGNEQFF.

The V gene is TRBV25-1, the J gene TRBJ1-6; no clear D. V was shortened by 1 base and J by 5 bases, with 9 bases between the two germline ends. CDR3 length: 15 amino acids. Germline CDR1 and CDR2: MGHDK and SYGVNS. The CDR3 spells CASSESDRDNSPLHF. As DNA, the CDR3 is TGTGCCAGCAGTGAATCGGACCGGGATAATTCACCCCTCCACTTT.

The J gene is TRBJ2-4, the V gene TRBV27; 13 bases line up with TRBD2. V lost 4 bases, J lost 9 bases, and 6 bases stayed unmatched. Germline V gene sequence: CDR1 MNHEY, CDR2 SMNVEV (reference sequence). The CDR3 length is 15 residues. The DNA for the CDR3 is TGTGCCAGCAGTTCCGGACTAGCGGGAGTAAGCATTCAGTACTTC. Its protein product is CASSSGLAGVSIQYF.

The CDR3 spells CASSPGSSDYGYTF. In DNA, the CDR3 is TGTGCCAGTAGTCCGGGCTCGTCGGACTATGGCTACACCTTC. The gene calls are TRBV19 and TRBJ1-2; D gene unclear. Germline values: CDR1 LNHDA, CDR2 SQIVND (reference sequence). The CDR3 runs 14 residues. V lost 5 bases, J lost 3 bases, and 13 bases lay in between.

This sequence joins TRBV7-2 and TRBJ2-5; 7 bases are shared with TRBD1. This CDR3 comprises 14 residues. J gave up 2 bases and V 5 bases, and 5 bases lay outside the gene matches. CDR1 SGHTA and CDR2 FQGNSA come from the germline V gene. CDR3 DNA sequence: TGTGCCAGCAGCACACAGACAGGGCAAGAGACCCAGTACTTC. This translates into CASSTQTGQETQYF.

J is TRBJ2-7 and V is TRBV30; 10 positions match TRBD2. This CDR3 region has 20 residues. The germline V gene encodes CDR1 GTSNPN and CDR2 SVGIG (reference sequence). Germline trimming cut 0 bases from V and 1 base from J; bases unmatched to any gene: 18. Here the CDR3 DNA reads TGTGCCTGGAGTGTACGAGGGCGGGCGTTTGGGACTAGCGTATCCTACGAGCAGTACTTC. Translation gives CAWSVRGRAFGTSVSYEQYF.

V gene TRBV14 combines with J gene TRBJ2-1; 8 nucleotides agree with TRBD1. Looked up from germline, CDR1 is SGHDN and CDR2 is FVKESK. V shed 3 bases and J 2 bases; nucleotides not matched to a gene: 9. The CDR3 totals 17 residues. CDR3 nucleotides: TGTGCCAGCAGCCATTTGATGGACAGGGAAGCCTACAATGAGCAGTTCTTC. This gives the protein CASSHLMDREAYNEQFF.

The CDR3 DNA reads as TGTGCCAGCAGCTTAAACCCCCAGGAGAGTGAGCAGTTCTTC. Protein sequence: CASSLNPQESEQFF. This chain joins TRBV7-3 and TRBJ2-1; no definite D call. V shed 1 base and J shed 9 bases, with 13 bases lying between them. The CDR3 runs 14 residues. CDR1 is SGHTA, CDR2 FQGTGA, per germline.

For the CDR3, the DNA is TGTGCCAGCAGCCAAACCAGATGGAGAGAAACAGGGCCTGACATGAACACTGAAGCTTTCTTT. Amino acid sequence: CASSQTRWRETGPDMNTEAFF. The genes are TRBV3-1 (or the pseudogene TRBV3-2) and TRBJ1-1, with D perhaps matching TRBD1 (6 bases). Germline values: CDR1 LGHDT, CDR2 YNNKEL (reference sequence). The CDR3 is made up of 21 amino acids. Trimming took off 2 bases at V and 0 bases at J, with 28 bases between the two ends.

The chain joins TRBV5-4 to TRBJ1-1, with 10 bases that match TRBD1. Germline V gene lookup returns CDR1 SGHNT and CDR2 YYREEE (reference sequence). The J segment lost 3 bases and the V segment lost 4 bases, leaving 3 bases of the junction unmatched. There are 14 residues in the CDR3. The CDR3 protein is CASSQTGGHTEAFF. For the CDR3, the DNA is TGTGCCAGCAGCCAGACAGGGGGCCACACTGAAGCTTTCTTT.

Turning to this clone: The sample has other DNA sequences that encode this CDR3 too. The gene calls are TRBV25-1 and TRBJ1-2, with 12 bases aligning to TRBD1. CDR3 length: 16 amino acids. The V gene's germline CDR1 is MGHDK and CDR2 SYGVNS. The junction had 5 bases not matched to a gene; V was cut back by 2 bases and J by 4 bases. The CDR3, as DNA: TGTGCCAGCAGTGAACCGGGACAGGGGGCAGGCTATGGCTACACCTTC. This translates into CASSEPGQGAGYGYTF.

CDR3 amino acids: CASSIVEGLRYNEQFF. CDR3 DNA: TGTGCCAGTAGTATAGTTGAGGGTCTTCGGTACAATGAGCAGTTCTTC. The genes are TRBV19 and TRBJ2-1, with TRBD2 as a possible D gene (5 bases). Trimming took off 1 base at V and 4 bases at J, with 14 bases between the two ends. This CDR3 is 16 amino acids long. The germline gives CDR1 LNHDA, CDR2 SQIVND (reference sequence).

This chain uses TRBV19 with TRBJ1-4; 9 positions match TRBD1. Trimming removed 6 bases from V and 6 bases from J; junction bases left unmatched: 8. Germline V gives CDR1 LNHDA, CDR2 SQIVND (reference sequence). This CDR3 has 15 amino acids. This chain's CDR3 is CASRTGTGFYEKLFF. The CDR3 bases are TGTGCCAGTAGAACGGGGACAGGGTTTTATGAAAAACTGTTTTTT.

V usage is TRBV7-2 and J usage is TRBJ1-2; possibly TRBD1 for D (6 bases). V shed 0 bases and J shed 5 bases, with 25 bases lying between them. Germline CDR1 and CDR2: SGHTA and FQGNSA. This CDR3 contains 19 residues. For the CDR3, the DNA is TGTGCCAGCAGCTTAGCCGGGTCCGGGGGCACCGAAGTTGTTTATGGCTACACCTTC. Translated: CASSLAGSGGTEVVYGYTF.

Comment on this clone: Other DNA sequences within the sample encode an identical CDR3. This sequence joins TRBV6-5 and TRBJ2-7, with D unclear. Trimming pared 0 bases from V and 0 bases from J, leaving 9 bases between. The CDR3 has 15 residues. Germline V gives CDR1 MNHEY, CDR2 SVGAGI. The CDR3 nucleotides are TGTGCCAGCAGTTACTCGGCCGGAAACTCCTACGAGCAGTACTTC. It translates to CASSYSAGNSYEQYF.

The CDR3 DNA is TGTGCCATCAGTGAGTCGAATCTTGTAGCGGGAGGATCAGATACGCAGTATTTT. It encodes CAISESNLVAGGSDTQYF. This rearrangement joins TRBV10-3 to TRBJ2-3, with 10 nucleotides matching TRBD2. Germline values: CDR1 ENHRY, CDR2 SYGVKD. Trimming took 0 bases from V and 4 from J; bases not matched to a gene: 10. The CDR3 length is 18 residues.

The rearrangement uses TRBV5-6 and TRBJ2-1; D is unclear. This CDR3 is built from 11 residues. The V gene lost 4 bases and the J gene lost 13 bases, with 12 bases spanning the gap. Per germline, CDR1 SGHDT and CDR2 YYEEEE. The CDR3 region is CASSLGPDQFF. Here the CDR3 DNA reads TGTGCCAGCAGCCTAGGACCGGATCAGTTCTTC.